This T cell receptor (beta chain) was profiled in a study of T cells expressing NK-cell markers. Study-level information: It was sorted CD3+CD56+NKG2C+, CD3+CD56+NKG2C- and CD3+CD56-NKG2C+ T cells that supplied the TCR beta repertoires. Out of eight donors sequenced, seven tested HCMV-seropositive and the remaining one seronegative.

TCRdb reprocessed the 5' RACE reads and reports one entry per CDR3 protein, with no DNA. The sample's table shows under 500,000 distinct CDR3 sequences. For this clonotype: Antigen specificity is unknown.

Notes on the study in general: Expanded NKG2C+ T cell clones had unclear HCMV specificity.

What was sequenced was blood T cells: a sorted CD56 or NKG2C T cell subset, CD4+ or CD8+ T cells, or bulk PBMC T cells (not recorded which). This receptor was identified in a woman between 18 and 75 years old in good health.

CDR3 region: CSVDYGTGDTEAFF. V gene TRBV29-1 combines with J gene TRBJ1-1; the TRBD1 assignment by TCRdb is unverifiable without DNA. Germline CDR1 reads SQVTM; CDR2 reads ANQGSEA. The CDR3 is 14 residues long.